Listed below are T cell receptor beta chains from one sample, sequenced in a study of regulatory T cells in long-lasting Graves disease. Via MiXCR, TCRdb re-called the multiplex PCR reads, giving one row per CDR3 protein. Among roughly 500,000 distinct CDR3 sequences listed, around 20% were seen once. This specimen consisted of peripheral blood mononuclear cells (PBMCs), obtained when the disease was refractory, from a patient treated with antithyroid drugs. All receptors derive from a female donor with Graves disease. CDR3s include the opening cysteine and the closing phenylalanine or tryptophan. A D gene is named only where the DNA matches it firmly. Size is stated for part of the rows, as once, few or many counts, or as a class when the clone is expanded.

clone size: few
D gene: TRBD2
V gene: TRBV13
CDR3 length: 15
J gene: TRBJ2-7
CDR3 protein: CASSLESSGLYEQYF
CDR3 DNA: TGTGCCAGCAGCTTAGAGTCTAGCGGGTTATACGAGCAGTACTTC

clone size: few
D gene: TRBD1
V gene: TRBV7-6
CDR3 length: 14
J gene: TRBJ2-7
CDR3 protein: CASSHSDRPYEQYF
CDR3 DNA: TGTGCCAGCAGCCACTCGGACAGGCCCTACGAGCAGTACTTC

clone size: many
D gene: NA
V gene: TRBV27
CDR3 length: 13
J gene: TRBJ1-2
CDR3 protein: CASSFGQGVNYTF
CDR3 DNA: TGTGCCAGCAGTTTTGGGCAGGGAGTTAACTACACCTTC

clone size: many
D gene: TRBD2
V gene: TRBV27
CDR3 length: 15
J gene: TRBJ2-2
CDR3 protein: CASSFSGANTGELFF
CDR3 DNA: TGTGCCAGCAGCTTTAGCGGGGCGAACACCGGGGAGCTGTTTTTT

clone size: NA
D gene: TRBD2
V gene: TRBV4-2
CDR3 length: 16
J gene: TRBJ2-4
CDR3 protein: CASSQVRGGDKNIQYF
CDR3 DNA: TGTGCCAGCAGCCAAGTCCGGGGAGGGGACAAAAACATTCAGTACTTC

clone size: many
D gene: TRBD2
V gene: TRBV5-8
CDR3 length: 15
J gene: TRBJ2-5
CDR3 protein: CASSSGLAGQETQYF
CDR3 DNA: TGTGCCAGCAGCTCGGGACTAGCGGGGCAAGAGACCCAGTACTTC

clone size: few
D gene: TRBD1
V gene: TRBV20-1
CDR3 length: 13
J gene: TRBJ2-7
CDR3 protein: CSARQGISYEQYF
CDR3 DNA: TGCAGTGCCAGACAGGGGATCTCCTACGAGCAGTACTTC

clone size: many
D gene: TRBD1
V gene: TRBV28
CDR3 length: 16
J gene: TRBJ1-6
CDR3 protein: CASSTGQGLRNSPLHF
CDR3 DNA: TGTGCCAGCAGTACTGGACAGGGGCTGAGAAATTCACCCCTCCACTTT

clone size: few
D gene: TRBD1
V gene: TRBV6-5
CDR3 length: 18
J gene: TRBJ2-6
CDR3 protein: CASSYRDSAASGANVLTF
CDR3 DNA: TGTGCCAGCAGTTATCGGGACAGTGCTGCCTCTGGGGCCAACGTCCTGACTTTC

clone size: many
D gene: NA
V gene: TRBV11-2
CDR3 length: 15
J gene: TRBJ2-2
CDR3 protein: CASSSYDTYTGELFF
CDR3 DNA: TGTGCCAGCAGTTCTTATGACACCTACACCGGGGAGCTGTTTTTT

clone size: many
D gene: TRBD2
V gene: TRBV6-1
CDR3 length: 15
J gene: TRBJ2-7
CDR3 protein: CASIPRRLAGVEQYF
CDR3 DNA: TGTGCCAGCATCCCTAGAAGACTAGCGGGAGTTGAGCAGTACTTC

clone size: many
D gene: TRBD1
V gene: TRBV12-3/TRBV12-4
CDR3 length: 14
J gene: TRBJ1-2
CDR3 protein: CASSLGTGGSGYTF
CDR3 DNA: TGTGCCAGCAGTTTGGGGACAGGGGGCTCTGGCTACACCTTC

clone size: many
D gene: NA
V gene: TRBV12-3/TRBV12-4
CDR3 length: 13
J gene: TRBJ1-4
CDR3 protein: CASSLAPTEKLFF
CDR3 DNA: TGTGCCAGCAGTTTAGCGCCGACTGAAAAACTGTTTTTT

clone size: many
D gene: NA
V gene: TRBV28
CDR3 length: 16
J gene: TRBJ2-7
CDR3 protein: CASSPMETVGLYEQYF
CDR3 DNA: TGTGCCAGCAGTCCCATGGAAACCGTGGGGCTCTACGAGCAGTACTTC

clone size: NA
D gene: NA
V gene: TRBV6-2/TRBV6-3
CDR3 length: 19
J gene: TRBJ2-6
CDR3 protein: CASTMRQGGSTSGANVLTF
CDR3 DNA: TGTGCCAGCACCATGAGACAGGGAGGTAGTACCTCTGGGGCCAACGTCCTGACTTTC

clone size: NA
D gene: NA
V gene: TRBV20-1
CDR3 length: 8
J gene: TRBJ2-5
CDR3 protein: CSGSVADF
CDR3 DNA: TGCAGTGGCAGCGTCGCGGACTTC

clone size: NA
D gene: NA
V gene: TRBV6-2/TRBV6-3
CDR3 length: 13
J gene: TRBJ1-1
CDR3 protein: CASRVGGGTEAFF
CDR3 DNA: TGTGCCAGCAGAGTTGGGGGAGGCACTGAAGCTTTCTTT

clone size: NA
D gene: TRBD2
V gene: TRBV4-2
CDR3 length: 15
J gene: TRBJ2-7
CDR3 protein: CASSIRLAGYHEQYF
CDR3 DNA: TGTGCCAGCAGCATCCGACTAGCGGGTTACCACGAGCAGTACTTC

clone size: NA
D gene: TRBD2
V gene: TRBV30
CDR3 length: 17
J gene: TRBJ2-5
CDR3 protein: CAWSGTSGRALRETQYF
CDR3 DNA: TGTGCCTGGAGTGGCACTAGCGGGAGGGCCCTCAGGGAGACCCAGTACTTC